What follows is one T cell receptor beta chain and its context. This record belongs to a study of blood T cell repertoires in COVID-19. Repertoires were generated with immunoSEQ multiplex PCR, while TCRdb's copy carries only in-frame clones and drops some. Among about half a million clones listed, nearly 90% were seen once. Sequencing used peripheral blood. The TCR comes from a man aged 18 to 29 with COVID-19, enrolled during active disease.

CDR3 residues: CASSQDDTLRGGTDTQYF. In nucleotides, the CDR3 is TGTGCCAGCAGCCAAGATGACACCTTGCGGGGGGGCACAGATACGCAGTATTTT. The rearrangement joins TRBV3-1 (or the pseudogene TRBV3-2) to TRBJ2-3; 8 bases match TRBD2. There are 18 residues in the CDR3. Looked up from germline, CDR1 is LGHDT and CDR2 is YNNKEL (reference sequence). J lost 1 base, V lost 0 bases, and 9 bases had no gene match.